This T cell receptor beta chain was recovered during a study of blood T cell repertoires in COVID-19. Assay used: immunoSEQ multiplex PCR; TCRdb lists only in-frame clones, some missing. The repertoire consists of about 230,000 clones, with around 80% occurring once and the leading ten covering around 26%. With 6 bases clipped from V and 0 bases from J, the junction kept 6 bases outside the gene matches. The CDR3 has 15 amino acids. The germline gives CDR1 MNHEY, CDR2 SVGAGI. This sequence was found in a man in his forties with acute or convalescent COVID-19. Sequenced input: peripheral blood. The chain carries TRBV6-5 and TRBJ1-1, with 8 bases lining up with TRBD1. CDR3 coding DNA: TGTGCCAGCAGAGTGGACAGGGTAATGAACACTGAAGCTTTCTTT. It encodes CASRVDRVMNTEAFF.